Below are 18 T cell receptor beta chains sequenced from a single sample in a study of response to subunit inactivated influenza vaccine. Via MiXCR, TCRdb re-called the RT-PCR reads, giving one row per CDR3 protein. The data show more than 550,000 distinct CDR3 sequences, with roughly 12% seen just once and around 9.6% held by the top ten. The sample in question was PBMCs from blood, obtained on the day of vaccination. The receptors were gathered from a man aged 45 to 65 who received an inactivated influenza vaccine.

The chain couples TRBV11-1 to TRBJ2-3, with D unresolved. Germline CDR1 reads SGHAT; CDR2 reads FQDESV (reference sequence). Deletions cut 6 bases from V and 2 bases from J, with 24 bases between. The CDR3 consists of 18 residues. CDR3 sequence reads: CASSLRPGIPSPTDTQYF. The CDR3 bases are TGTGCCAGCAGTCTTCGTCCAGGCATCCCCTCTCCCACAGATACGCAGTATTTT.

Notes on this clonotype: A read error may be the cause here, since a much bigger clone is one base away. This chain connects TRBV15 to TRBJ1-1; D is uncertain. The CDR3 loop spans 16 amino acids. Germline CDR1 reads LNHNV; CDR2 reads YYDKDF (reference sequence). CDR3 protein: CATSRDQWVRNTGAFF. DNA of the CDR3: TGTGCCACCAGCAGAGATCAGTGGGTAAGGAATACTGGAGCTTTCTTT.

This chain joins TRBV4-1 and TRBJ1-4; D uncertain. Germline assignment: CDR1 MGHRA and CDR2 YSYEKL. The CDR3 consists of 15 residues. V lost 0 bases, J lost 8 bases, and 13 bases lay in between. CDR3 coding DNA: TGCGCCAGCAGCCAAGAGGTGCAGCGTTACGAAAAACTGTTTTTT. Protein product: CASSQEVQRYEKLFF.

This clonotype has a count of ten or more. The chain recombines TRBV12-3 or TRBV12-4 with TRBJ2-5, with a weak D call TRBD1 (6 bases). The CDR3 contains 14 residues. Trimming left V 6 bases short and J 5 bases short, with 16 bases between. The CDR3 sequence: CASRSGQSSETQYF. In DNA form, the CDR3 reads TGTGCCAGCAGATCCGGACAGTCCTCGGAGACCCAGTACTTC.

The table lists this clonotype with a few counts. This chain connects TRBV4-2 to TRBJ2-1; D perhaps matches TRBD2 (7 bases). This CDR3 comprises 16 residues. Germline V gene lookup returns CDR1 LGHNA and CDR2 YNFKEQ. V was shortened by 0 bases and J by 4 bases, with 13 bases between the two germline ends. CDR3 loop: CASSQDGGRGYNEQFF. The CDR3 bases are TGTGCCAGCAGCCAAGACGGGGGGCGCGGTTACAATGAGCAGTTCTTC.

This clonotype was counted many times. The chain has TRBV12-3 or TRBV12-4 and TRBJ1-5, with D unresolved. V gave up 2 bases and J gave up 2 bases, with 4 bases separating them. The CDR3 consists of 13 residues. Here the CDR3 DNA reads TGTGCCAGCAGTTTAACTCGCAATCAGCCCCAGCATTTT. Encoded protein: CASSLTRNQPQHF.

This clonotype was seen many times. The chain recombines TRBV12-3 or TRBV12-4 with TRBJ1-6, with D unresolved. Trimming shortened V by 3 bases and J by 8 bases, and 5 bases separated the two germline ends. The CDR3 covers 12 residues. As DNA, the CDR3 is TGTGCCAGCAGTTTCCAGGATTCACCCCTCCACTTT. Residues: CASSFQDSPLHF.

CDR3 bases: TGTGCCAGCACCCATGGAGGGGGGGCGACTGAAGCTTTCTTT. It encodes CASTHGGGATEAFF. This sequence joins TRBV12-3 or TRBV12-4 and TRBJ1-1; possibly TRBD1 for D (6 bases). Trimming removed 7 bases from V and 5 bases from J, with 17 bases in between. This CDR3 region has 14 residues.

This clonotype showed up just a few times. The J gene is TRBJ2-7, the V gene TRBV7-2; D tentatively reads TRBD1 or TRBD2 (5 bases each). Trimming removed 0 bases at V and 2 bases at J, with 11 bases between. The CDR3 loop spans 15 amino acids. The germline gives CDR1 SGHTA, CDR2 FQGNSA. The CDR3 DNA reads as TGTGCCAGCAGCTTAGCTGGGGGTGGCACCTACGAGCAGTACTTC. The encoded protein is CASSLAGGGTYEQYF.

This chain connects TRBV12-3 or TRBV12-4 to TRBJ2-1, with 14 bases fitting TRBD2. This CDR3 has 16 amino acids. V trimming: 3 bases; J trimming: 9 bases; junction bases outside the gene matches: 7. CDR3: CASSFQGTSGGSEQFF. The CDR3 region has the DNA TGTGCCAGCAGTTTCCAAGGGACTAGCGGGGGTTCTGAGCAGTTCTTC.

This clonotype was detected ten times or more. This rearrangement joins TRBV5-1 to TRBJ2-7, with 7 positions matching TRBD1. Germline loops: CDR1 SGHRS, CDR2 YFSETQ. V was clipped by 5 bases and J by 0 bases; unmatched bases: 5. This CDR3 contains 14 residues. The CDR3 DNA sequence: TGCGCCAGCAGTCCAGGGGACAGCTCCTACGAGCAGTACTTC. It translates to CASSPGDSSYEQYF.

This clonotype appeared a few times. The chain has TRBV7-9 and TRBJ1-6, with D maybe TRBD1 (5 bases). Trimming pared 5 bases from V and 6 bases from J, leaving 17 bases between. Germline V gene data show CDR1 as SEHNR and CDR2 as FQNEAQ (reference sequence). The CDR3 is made up of 16 amino acids. The CDR3 protein is CASSPDRGRGNSPLHF. The CDR3 region has the DNA TGTGCCAGCAGCCCTGACCGGGGCCGGGGTAATTCACCCCTCCACTTT.

Points on this clonotype: A much larger clone sits a single nucleotide away, making a read error possible. The rearrangement uses TRBV5-1 and TRBJ2-3, with D possibly matching TRBD1 (5 bases). CDR3 length equals 15 residues. CDR1 is SGHRS, CDR2 YFSETQ, per germline. V was clipped by 1 base and J by 5 bases, with 14 bases between them. CDR3 in amino acids: CASSLLFGAIDTQYF. The CDR3 nucleotides read TGCGCCAGCAGCTTGTTATTTGGGGCGATAGATACGCAGTATTTT.

The rearrangement links TRBV20-1 to TRBJ2-7; 8 positions match TRBD2. Germline loops: CDR1 DFQATT, CDR2 SNEGSKA (reference sequence). The CDR3 is made up of 14 amino acids. After removal of 3 bases from V and 2 bases from J, the junction contained 6 bases not matched to a gene. This CDR3 is CSASLIAGPYEQYF. DNA of the CDR3: TGCAGTGCTAGTCTGATAGCGGGACCCTACGAGCAGTACTTC.

This clonotype was detected only a few times. The genes are TRBV6-5 and TRBJ1-1; 11 bases map to TRBD1. J gave up 4 bases and V 3 bases, and 13 bases lay outside the gene matches. CDR3 length: 18 amino acids. CDR1 is MNHEY and CDR2 is SVGAGI in the germline V gene. The CDR3 here is CASSYRRTGGFGVTEAFF. CDR3 coding DNA: TGTGCCAGCAGTTATCGTAGGACAGGGGGCTTCGGTGTCACTGAAGCTTTCTTT.

This clonotype was counted a few times. This chain links TRBV5-1 with TRBJ2-2; D is undetermined. Trimming shortened V by 2 bases and J by 4 bases, and 9 bases separated the two germline ends. CDR1 and CDR2 from the germline V gene are SGHRS and YFSETQ. CDR3 length equals 14 residues. This chain's CDR3 is CASSFVGFTGELFF. CDR3 DNA: TGCGCCAGCAGCTTTGTAGGGTTCACCGGGGAGCTGTTTTTT.

The sample holds a few counts of this clonotype. V gene TRBV20-1 combines with J gene TRBJ2-5; the D gene is possibly TRBD2 (5 bases). The germline V gene encodes CDR1 DFQATT and CDR2 SNEGSKA (reference sequence). CDR3 length equals 15 residues. V gave up 3 bases and J gave up 0 bases, with 14 bases separating them. The CDR3 region is CSASLASRNQETQYF. In DNA, the CDR3 is TGCAGTGCTAGTCTGGCTAGCAGAAACCAAGAGACCCAGTACTTC.

This clonotype was seen ten or more times. This sequence joins TRBV9 and TRBJ2-3; TRBD2 matches at 11 bases. Germline V gene data show CDR1 as SGDLS and CDR2 as YYNGEE. V lost 4 bases, J lost 4 bases, and 5 bases stayed unmatched. The CDR3 totals 15 residues. The CDR3 DNA reads TGTGCCAGCAGCCTGACTAGCGGGAACCCAGATACGCAGTATTTT. Translation: CASSLTSGNPDTQYF.